Sequencing of this T cell receptor beta chain was carried out in a study of vaccination effects on CD4 cells after COVID-19. About the study: Participants were given two doses of BNT162b2 or mRNA-1273 vaccine.

Before sequencing took place, the ViraFEST assay used viral peptide pools to expand antigen-specific CD4+ T cells. When 10 to 11 days of culture had elapsed, CD4+ T cells were isolated. Vaccinated recipients, who were negative for nucleocapsid antibodies, had no history of SARS-CoV-2 infection. In culture with around 9.1 IU/ml IL-2 and approximately 9.1 ug/ml peptides, PBMC were grown at 1.5 million to 2 million per well. On both days 3 and 7, half of the culture medium was replaced with IL-2 medium. Worth noting for this clone: No antigen is known for it.

Profiling relied on immunoSEQ multiplex PCR, and the TCRdb table lists in-frame clones only, not all of them. The data show about 79,000 clones, roughly 80% seen once. This receptor was taken from a human donor who received a COVID-19 vaccine. The specimen comprised CD4+ T cells from PBMCs cultured with HCoV-229E spike peptides, sampled before COVID-19 vaccination.

CDR3 coding DNA: TGTGCCTGGGAGGGGACACTTCAAGAGACCCAGTACTTC. The encoded protein is CAWEGTLQETQYF. The rearrangement uses TRBV30 and TRBJ2-5; D might be TRBD1 (6 bases). Germline V gives CDR1 GTSNPN, CDR2 SVGIG (reference sequence). The V and J ends lost 5 bases and 2 bases respectively, with 12 bases between them. The CDR3 loop spans 13 amino acids.